The 3 T cell receptor beta chains presented below share a single source sample, sequenced in a study of blood T cell repertoires in COVID-19. Sequenced by immunoSEQ multiplex PCR; TCRdb stores in-frame clones only, minus some. The sample carries 150,000 to 200,000 clones, 70% to 90% recorded once. Sequenced material: peripheral blood. These receptors were collected from a man aged 60 to 75 with active or convalescent COVID-19.

V gene TRBV11-2 combines with J gene TRBJ2-7, with 7 bases fitting TRBD1. J lost 9 bases, V lost 2 bases, and 22 bases had no gene match. CDR3 length equals 18 residues. The germline CDR1 and CDR2 sequences are SGHAT and FQNNGV. CDR3 sequence (DNA): TGTGCCAGCAGCTTATTTGGTGCATCGGGGACAGCGTCATGGGGGCAGTACTTC. Its translation is CASSLFGASGTASWGQYF.

The chain carries TRBV7-8 and TRBJ2-7, with 9 bases lining up with TRBD2. J lost 3 bases, V lost 6 bases, and 9 bases had no gene match. The CDR3 spans 15 residues. Germline V gene sequence: CDR1 SGHVS, CDR2 FQNEAQ. This CDR3 reads CASSRTGTSLYEQYF. As DNA, the CDR3 is TGTGCCAGCAGTCGTACCGGGACTAGCCTCTACGAGCAGTACTTC.

The chain is built from TRBV19 and TRBJ2-1, with 7 bases aligning to TRBD2. In germline, CDR1 is LNHDA, CDR2 SQIVND (reference sequence). The CDR3 is 16 residues long. Trimming cost V 3 bases and J 8 bases; bases outside gene matches: 13. The CDR3 DNA sequence: TGTGCCAGTAGTATCTTCGGTGGGGGGGGTAGGGATGAGCAGTTCTTC. It encodes CASSIFGGGGRDEQFF.